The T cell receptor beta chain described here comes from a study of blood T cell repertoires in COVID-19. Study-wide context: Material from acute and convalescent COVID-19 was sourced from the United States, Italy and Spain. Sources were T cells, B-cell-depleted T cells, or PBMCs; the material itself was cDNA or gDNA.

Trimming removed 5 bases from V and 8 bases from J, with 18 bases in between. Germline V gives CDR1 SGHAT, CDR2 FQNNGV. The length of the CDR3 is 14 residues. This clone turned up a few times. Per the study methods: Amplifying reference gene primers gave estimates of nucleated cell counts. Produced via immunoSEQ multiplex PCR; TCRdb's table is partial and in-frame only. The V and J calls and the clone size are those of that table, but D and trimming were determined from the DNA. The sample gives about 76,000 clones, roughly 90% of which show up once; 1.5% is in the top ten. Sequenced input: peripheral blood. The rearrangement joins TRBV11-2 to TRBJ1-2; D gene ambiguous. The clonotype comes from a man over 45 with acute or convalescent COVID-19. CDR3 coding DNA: TGTGCCAGCAGCCCGCGGGCCGCTTCTCGGGGCTACACCTTC. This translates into CASSPRAASRGYTF.